This T cell receptor beta chain originates from a study of blood T cell repertoires in COVID-19. TCRdb's copy holds only in-frame clones and misses some; the assay was immunoSEQ multiplex PCR. Of tens of thousands of clones in the sample, approximately 78% were seen once. The CDR3 runs 13 residues. Germline V gene lookup returns CDR1 SQVTM and CDR2 ANQGSEA. V lost 4 bases and J 5 bases, leaving 11 bases between the germline ends. The TCR sequence derives from a human donor in a cohort sampled during active or convalescent COVID-19. V is TRBV29-1 and J is TRBJ1-4; D unclear. The sample taken for sequencing was peripheral blood. In nucleotides, the CDR3 is TGCAGCGTTGGACTGCTTGGGAATGAAAAACTGTTTTTT. As protein: CSVGLLGNEKLFF.